The T cell receptor (beta chain) under discussion was sequenced for a study of patients and donors after allogeneic stem cell transplantation. There are many counts of this clonotype. TCRdb ran MiXCR on the RT-PCR reads and lists one entry per CDR3 protein. Here the sample spans approximately 410,000 distinct CDR3 sequences, 16% being singletons. The CDR3 has 15 amino acids. V was cut by 5 bases and J by 3 bases, with 15 bases left in between. Germline V gives CDR1 SGHRS, CDR2 YFSETQ. The rearrangement links TRBV5-1 to TRBJ2-1; D is uncertain. The clonotype originates from a human donor who was either an allogeneic HSCT recipient or a stem cell or donor lymphocyte infusion donor (not recorded which). It is not recorded whose cells these are; they may come from a transplant donor. Material: blood, either unsorted or a sorted T cell fraction (not recorded which). The CDR3 loop is CASSIDSKGYNEQFF. The CDR3 region has the DNA TGCGCCAGCAGTATCGACTCCAAGGGCTACAATGAGCAGTTCTTC.